The rows below give T cell receptor beta chains drawn from one sample of a study of blood T cell repertoires in COVID-19. The assay was immunoSEQ multiplex PCR, and TCRdb's table has in-frame clones only and misses some. Seen here are 70,000 to 85,000 clones, about 86% observed once, and the top ten hold over 20%. The sample taken for sequencing was peripheral blood. These receptors all come from an elderly woman in a cohort sampled during active or convalescent COVID-19. CDR3s include the opening cysteine and the closing phenylalanine or tryptophan. Clone size appears in some rows only: once, few, many, or a class for an expanded clone.

j_call v_call clone_size cdr3_aa
TRBJ2-2 TRBV6-5 - CASTSPGGNTGELFF
TRBJ1-3 TRBV6-6 - CASRITGSGNTIYF
TRBJ1-2 TRBV27 - CASSLLGLSGGYTF
TRBJ2-7 TRBV6-2/TRBV6-3 - CASSYTTYEQYF
TRBJ2-5 TRBV12-3/TRBV12-4 - CASSLGQGGTQYF
TRBJ1-2 TRBV24-1 - CATSDFTGDYGYTF
TRBJ2-3 TRBV14 - CASSQAGSSSTDTQYF
TRBJ2-1 TRBV18 - CASSPGLAGAGGVEQFF
TRBJ1-5 TRBV27 - CASSLGDRGMQPQHF
TRBJ2-3 TRBV5-1 - CASSLQGEEDTQYF
TRBJ2-1 TRBV5-1 - CASSLAPSGRGDEQFF
TRBJ2-7 TRBV6-5 - CASKPLAGGYEQYF
TRBJ2-1 TRBV19 - CASSKDRGNEQFF
TRBJ1-1 TRBV5-4 - CASSLQRHMNTEAFF
TRBJ2-2 TRBV11-2 - CASSLRQAANTGELFF
TRBJ1-1 TRBV29-1 - CSPRRHANTEAFF
TRBJ1-1 TRBV27 once CASSLKDTVREAFF
TRBJ2-1 TRBV5-1 few CASSSASGPYNEQFF
TRBJ1-2 TRBV5-6 once CASSSGQVYGYTF
TRBJ1-2 TRBV2 - CASHRGTPGKDTF
TRBJ2-2 TRBV30 - CAWSLDGTGELFF
TRBJ1-2 TRBV6-5 - CASSYDSPSNYGYTF
TRBJ2-5 TRBV12-5 - CASGLARLAGAPEETQYF
TRBJ2-3 TRBV5-4 - CASSLGPTSGTDTQYF
TRBJ2-3 TRBV9 once CASSVGDRGTDTQYF
TRBJ1-6 TRBV6-5 few CASRPDRGQGSPLHF
TRBJ2-1 TRBV18 - CASFPGTSGRLYNEQFF
TRBJ2-1 TRBV5-1 - CASSLNRGPSYNEQFF
TRBJ2-1 TRBV9 - CASSDGPDRAIHNEQFF
TRBJ1-1 TRBV18 - CASSPRGENTEAFF